The 26 T cell receptor beta chains listed next were all sequenced from one sample in a study of cytomegalovirus exposure and HLA in healthy donors. PCR amplification relied on 60 Vbeta primers (plus 13 Jbeta primers). Sequenced by immunoSEQ multiplex PCR; TCRdb stores in-frame clones only, minus some. The sample includes about 120,000 clones, 80% seen only once; the top ten take approximately 10%. Sequencing used PBMCs. The source is a young man in good health and CMV-seropositive.

V gene TRBV5-1 combines with J gene TRBJ1-2, with 11 bases matching TRBD1. The CDR3 totals 16 residues. After removal of 7 bases from V and 5 bases from J, the junction contained 13 bases not matched to a gene. Germline CDR1 is SGHRS and CDR2 is YFSETQ. CDR3 protein: CASEPTGTGGGYGYTF. The CDR3 DNA reads TGCGCCAGCGAACCGACGGGGACAGGGGGAGGATATGGCTACACCTTC.

The sample holds one count of this clone. The chain combines TRBV4-1 with TRBJ2-1; 10 bases map to TRBD1. The CDR3 is 15 residues long. Looked up from germline, CDR1 is MGHRA and CDR2 is YSYEKL. V lost 4 bases, J lost 7 bases, and 7 bases stayed unmatched. Written as DNA, the CDR3 is TGCGCCAGCAGCCGCTCTCCGGGACAGGGGAATGAGCAGTTCTTC. Amino acid sequence: CASSRSPGQGNEQFF.

CDR3 protein: CASSLTSGVQETQYF. Here the CDR3 DNA reads TGTGCCAGCAGCTTGACTAGCGGGGTCCAAGAGACCCAGTACTTC. The chain carries TRBV7-2 and TRBJ2-5, with 11 bases aligning to TRBD2. The V gene's germline CDR1 is SGHTA and CDR2 FQGNSA. The trim removed 3 bases at V and 1 base at J, leaving 1 base unmatched. CDR3 length: 15 amino acids.

This sequence joins TRBV6-5 and TRBJ1-5; 12 bases are shared with TRBD1. Germline V gene lookup returns CDR1 MNHEY and CDR2 SVGAGI. The CDR3 is 13 amino acids. V shed 9 bases and J 14 bases; nucleotides not matched to a gene: 11. The CDR3 region has the DNA TGTGCCAGTCTCGGGACAGGGGGCCCCCCGGAGCATTTT. Its translation: CASLGTGGPPEHF.

The chain has TRBV2 and TRBJ2-1; D is unresolved. V was shortened by 0 bases and J by 9 bases, with 9 bases between the two germline ends. CDR1 and CDR2 from the germline V gene are SNHLY and FYNNEI. The CDR3 consists of 13 residues. For the CDR3, the DNA is TGTGCCAGCAGTGAAGCGCCGGTGGTTGAGCAGTTCTTC. Its protein is CASSEAPVVEQFF. Supplemented by reference TRBV2 and TRBJ2-1, the full variable domain reads EPEVTQTPSHQVTQMGQEVILRCVPISNHLYFYWYRQILGQKVEFLVSFYNNEISEKSEIFDDQFSVERPDGSNFTLKIRSTKLEDSAMYFCASSEAPVVEQFFGPGTRLTVL.

This clone was counted a few times. The chain has TRBV19 and TRBJ2-7, with a weak D call TRBD2 (5 bases). V was pared by 3 bases and J by 5 bases, with 14 bases between. CDR1 and CDR2 (germline): LNHDA, SQIVND (reference sequence). The CDR3 runs 14 residues. The CDR3 sequence: CASSMDVEGHEQYF. CDR3 nucleotides: TGTGCCAGTAGTATGGACGTTGAGGGCCACGAGCAGTACTTC.

The rearrangement joins TRBV27 to TRBJ1-5; D gene unclear. CDR3 size: 15 residues. Trimming cost V 3 bases and J 0 bases, with 9 bases left between them. CDR1 is MNHEY and CDR2 is SMNVEV in the germline V gene (reference sequence). CDR3 coding DNA: TGTGCCAGCAGTTTGGCTCAGGCTAGCAATCAGCCCCAGCATTTT. Translation: CASSLAQASNQPQHF.

The chain links TRBV18 to TRBJ1-4; a possible D gene is TRBD1 (5 bases). The germline V and J ends were trimmed by 5 bases and 7 bases, with 17 bases remaining between them. This CDR3 region has 15 residues. Germline CDR1 KGHSH, CDR2 LQKENI. CDR3 coding DNA: TGTGCCAGCTCAGACCTCCCTACCGGGGGTGAAAAACTGTTTTTT. This encodes CASSDLPTGGEKLFF.

The gene calls are TRBV6-6 and TRBJ2-7; tentatively, D is TRBD2 (6 bases). Germline V gene lookup returns CDR1 MNHNY and CDR2 SVGAGI (reference sequence). The CDR3 spans 14 residues. Trimming removed 1 base at V and 7 bases at J, with 14 bases between. CDR3 loop: CASSYYKQSGEQYF. CDR3 bases: TGTGCCAGCAGTTACTATAAGCAAAGCGGGGAGCAGTACTTC.

A note on this clone: The CDR3 ends on some other residue instead of the conserved phenylalanine or tryptophan, so this is likely a read error. The rearrangement joins TRBV7-2 to TRBJ2-4, with a weak D call TRBD1 (6 bases). Deletions cut 3 bases from V and 0 bases from J, with 9 bases between. The CDR3 covers 15 residues. Germline V CDR1 and CDR2: SGHTA, FQGNSA. The CDR3 protein is CASSLTGLAKNIQYL. Here the CDR3 DNA reads TGTGCCAGCAGCTTGACAGGCTTAGCCAAAAACATTCAGTACCTC.

CDR3 loop: CSVGTGHNSPLHF. The CDR3 nucleotides read TGCAGCGTAGGGACAGGGCATAATTCACCCCTCCACTTT. V usage is TRBV29-1 and J usage is TRBJ1-6, with 9 bases aligning to TRBD1. The V and J ends lost 6 bases and 5 bases, in that order; junction bases with no gene match: 2. The germline CDR1 and CDR2 sequences are SQVTM and ANQGSEA. The length of the CDR3 is 13 residues.

CDR3 region: CASTTGQGYEQYF. The CDR3 region has the DNA TGTGCCAGCACGACGGGACAGGGGTACGAGCAGTACTTC. V and J are TRBV6-1 and TRBJ2-5, with TRBD1 matching over 10 bases. The DNA end is more similar to TRBJ2-7, so the J call may be wrong. Germline V gives CDR1 MNHNS, CDR2 SASEGT. This CDR3 comprises 13 residues.

The V gene is TRBV2, the J gene TRBJ1-5; D ambiguous. The germline V gene encodes CDR1 SNHLY and CDR2 FYNNEI. With 3 bases removed from V and 0 bases from J, the gap between germline ends came to 9 bases. The CDR3 covers 15 residues. CDR3 in amino acids: CASSEIRGSNQPQHF. DNA for the CDR3: TGTGCCAGCAGTGAGATTCGGGGTAGCAATCAGCCCCAGCATTTT.

The rearrangement joins TRBV2 to TRBJ2-1; 14 positions match TRBD2. This CDR3 has 19 amino acids. Germline V CDR1 and CDR2: SNHLY, FYNNEI. J was trimmed by 2 bases and V by 8 bases; bases with no gene match: 14. CDR3 amino acids: CASRPGLAGALGTYNEQFF. Written as DNA, the CDR3 is TGTGCCAGCCGTCCGGGACTAGCGGGGGCCCTCGGAACCTACAATGAGCAGTTCTTC.

The chain employs TRBV14 and TRBJ1-2, with 11 bases identical to TRBD1. The V and J ends lost 8 bases and 0 bases, in that order; junction bases with no gene match: 8. Germline V gene lookup returns CDR1 SGHDN and CDR2 FVKESK. The CDR3 spans 16 residues. CDR3 nucleotide sequence: TGTGCCAGCGCGCTCGGGACAGGGGGTCCTAACTATGGCTACACCTTC. It encodes CASALGTGGPNYGYTF.

This chain links TRBV5-1 with TRBJ1-2, with D perhaps matching TRBD1 (5 bases). Germline values: CDR1 SGHRS, CDR2 YFSETQ. The CDR3 extends over 17 amino acids. Trimming left V 5 bases short and J 7 bases short, with 27 bases between. The CDR3 region has the DNA TGCGCCAGCAGTCAAGGCAGCTCGGGGGGTGCGTTAGTTGGCTACACCTTC. Protein: CASSQGSSGGALVGYTF.

The gene calls are TRBV7-9 and TRBJ2-7; the D is unclear. CDR1 and CDR2 from the germline V gene are SEHNR and FQNEAQ (reference sequence). Trimming took 1 base from V and 5 from J, leaving 6 bases between them. The CDR3 extends over 12 amino acids. The CDR3 DNA is TGTGCCAGCAGCTTAGTGGGCGACGAGCAGTACTTC. This gives the protein CASSLVGDEQYF.

The chain combines TRBV4-1 with TRBJ2-1, with D tentatively TRBD2 (7 bases). CDR1 is MGHRA, CDR2 YSYEKL, per germline. Trimming shortened V by 1 base and J by 5 bases, and 18 bases separated the two germline ends. CDR3 length equals 17 residues. The CDR3 DNA reads TGCGCCAGCAGCCAAGTTGGGGGCAGGGCGGGGGACAATGAGCAGTTCTTC. Protein sequence: CASSQVGGRAGDNEQFF.

The chain links TRBV19 to TRBJ1-1; D remains ambiguous. The V gene's germline CDR1 is LNHDA and CDR2 SQIVND (reference sequence). The V and J ends lost 6 bases and 7 bases respectively, with 18 bases between them. The CDR3 spans 14 residues. The CDR3 bases are TGTGCCAGTAGATGGGCCTCGACGAAATATGAAGCTTTCTTT. Translation gives CASRWASTKYEAFF.

The sample holds a few counts of this clone. The chain uses TRBV19 and TRBJ1-3; no firm D call. The germline gives CDR1 LNHDA, CDR2 SQIVND (reference sequence). The CDR3 is 13 residues long. Trimming left V 10 bases short and J 0 bases short, with 10 bases between. In DNA form, the CDR3 reads TGTGCCACCGGCGCGGTCTCTGGAAACACCATATATTTT. Residues: CATGAVSGNTIYF.

The chain is built from TRBV28 and TRBJ2-7; TRBD1 is a possible D gene (5 bases). Per the germline V gene, CDR1 is MDHEN and CDR2 is SYDVKM. V was pared by 8 bases and J by 7 bases, with 21 bases between. CDR3 size: 14 residues. CDR3 bases: TGTGCCAGCCTACTTCAGGGTCTCGTGGGAGAGCAGTACTTC. Translating it yields CASLLQGLVGEQYF.

The chain employs TRBV28 and TRBJ2-1; 7 nucleotides match TRBD2. This CDR3 has 14 amino acids. Trimming at V came to 10 bases and at J to 1 base, leaving 7 bases not matched to a gene. The V gene's germline CDR1 is MDHEN and CDR2 SYDVKM. This CDR3 reads CATRQRGSYNEQFF. In nucleotides, the CDR3 is TGTGCCACGCGACAGCGGGGTTCCTACAATGAGCAGTTCTTC.

V and J are TRBV4-1 and TRBJ1-1, with D perhaps TRBD1 (5 bases). This CDR3 spans 14 amino acids. Looked up from germline, CDR1 is MGHRA and CDR2 is YSYEKL. Trimming took off 4 bases at V and 3 bases at J, with 12 bases between the two ends. In nucleotides, the CDR3 is TGCGCCAGCAGCCCAGGGAATTTGGACACTGAAGCTTTCTTT. This gives the protein CASSPGNLDTEAFF.

V and J are TRBV13 and TRBJ2-7; D is perhaps TRBD2 (6 bases). The germline CDR1 and CDR2 sequences are PRHDT and FYEKMQ (reference sequence). This CDR3 is built from 13 residues. With 5 bases removed from V and 5 bases from J, the gap between germline ends came to 13 bases. CDR3 coding DNA: TGTGCCAGCAGCCCCAGGACTATCGACGAGCAGTACTTC. Its protein product is CASSPRTIDEQYF.

The rearrangement uses TRBV19 and TRBJ1-2; D is perhaps TRBD1 (5 bases). Germline V gene lookup returns CDR1 LNHDA and CDR2 SQIVND (reference sequence). Trimming shortened V by 4 bases and J by 3 bases, and 9 bases separated the two germline ends. This CDR3 is built from 13 residues. The CDR3 region has the DNA TGTGCCAGTAGTACCAGGGTGCACTATGGCTACACCTTC. Translation gives CASSTRVHYGYTF.

The rearrangement uses TRBV29-1 and TRBJ1-2, with TRBD1 as a possible D gene (5 bases). The CDR3 is 12 residues long. V was shortened by 7 bases and J by 4 bases, with 13 bases between the two germline ends. From germline, CDR1 is SQVTM and CDR2 ANQGSEA. CDR3 DNA: TGCAGCGGGGGGGTGAAAGGCTATGGCTACACCTTC. Translating it yields CSGGVKGYGYTF.